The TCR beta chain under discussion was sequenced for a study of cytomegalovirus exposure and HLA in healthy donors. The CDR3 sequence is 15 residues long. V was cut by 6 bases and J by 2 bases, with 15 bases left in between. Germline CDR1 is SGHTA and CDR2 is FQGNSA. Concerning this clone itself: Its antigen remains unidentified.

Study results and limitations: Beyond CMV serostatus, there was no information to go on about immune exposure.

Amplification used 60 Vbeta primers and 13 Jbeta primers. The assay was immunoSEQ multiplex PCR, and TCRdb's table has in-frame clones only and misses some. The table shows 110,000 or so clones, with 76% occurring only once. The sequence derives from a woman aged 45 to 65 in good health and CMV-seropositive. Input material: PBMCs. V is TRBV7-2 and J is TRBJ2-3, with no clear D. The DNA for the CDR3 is TGTGCCAGCAGGAGGTCCTCTCTTATCACAGATACGCAGTATTTT. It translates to CASRRSSLITDTQYF.